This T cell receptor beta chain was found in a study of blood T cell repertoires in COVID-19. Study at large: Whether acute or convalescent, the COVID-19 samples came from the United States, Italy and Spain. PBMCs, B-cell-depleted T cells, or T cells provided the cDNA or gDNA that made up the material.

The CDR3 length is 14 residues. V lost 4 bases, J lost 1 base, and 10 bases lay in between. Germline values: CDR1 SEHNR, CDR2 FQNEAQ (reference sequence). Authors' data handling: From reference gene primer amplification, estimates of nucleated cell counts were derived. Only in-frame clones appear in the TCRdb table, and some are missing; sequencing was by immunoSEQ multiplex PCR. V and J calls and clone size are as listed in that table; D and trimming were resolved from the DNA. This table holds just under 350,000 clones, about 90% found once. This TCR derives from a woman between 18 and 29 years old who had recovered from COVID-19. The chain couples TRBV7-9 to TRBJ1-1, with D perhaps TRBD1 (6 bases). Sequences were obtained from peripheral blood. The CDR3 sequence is CASSSQDRNTEAFF. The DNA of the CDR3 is TGTGCCAGCAGCTCACAGGACAGGAACACTGAAGCTTTCTTT.